This T cell receptor (beta chain) comes out of a study of blood T cell repertoires in COVID-19. In its sample, this clone was seen a few times. Some clones are missing from TCRdb's copy, which holds only in-frame ones; the method was immunoSEQ multiplex PCR. Of over 150,000 clones in the sample, roughly 72% are singletons; the top ten hold roughly 3.5%. CDR3 length: 15 amino acids. Germline-derived CDR1 and CDR2 are SGHRS and YFSETQ. With 0 bases removed from V and 2 bases from J, the gap between germline ends came to 11 bases. The clonotype comes from a woman older than 75 with acute or convalescent COVID-19. The J gene is TRBJ1-1, the V gene TRBV5-1; the D is unclear. Sequenced sample: peripheral blood. The CDR3 nucleotides are TGCGCCAGCAGCTTGGCTCCAGCGTTAAACACTGAAGCTTTCTTT. Its translation is CASSLAPALNTEAFF.